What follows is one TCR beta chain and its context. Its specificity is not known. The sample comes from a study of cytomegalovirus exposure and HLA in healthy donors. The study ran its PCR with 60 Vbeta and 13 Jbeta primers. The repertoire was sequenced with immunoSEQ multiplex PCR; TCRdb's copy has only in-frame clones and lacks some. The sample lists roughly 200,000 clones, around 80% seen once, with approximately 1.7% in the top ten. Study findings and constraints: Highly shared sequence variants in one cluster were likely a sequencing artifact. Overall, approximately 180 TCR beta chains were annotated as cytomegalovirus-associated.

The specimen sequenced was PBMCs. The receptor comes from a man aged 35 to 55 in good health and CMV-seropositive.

CDR3 in DNA: TGTGCCAGCAGCCTTACAGGGGTGGAGGGCTACACCTTC. This gives the protein CASSLTGVEGYTF. This sequence joins TRBV9 and TRBJ1-2; the match to TRBD1 covers 7 bases. Germline CDR1 is SGDLS and CDR2 is YYNGEE. V was clipped by 4 bases and J by 8 bases; unmatched bases: 8. The CDR3 length is 13 residues.